The following is a T cell receptor beta chain sequence with its context. The sample comes from a study of early T cells in non-severe SARS-CoV-2 infection. There are 14 residues in the CDR3. The V gene lost 3 bases and the J gene lost 6 bases, with 14 bases spanning the gap. Per the germline V gene, CDR1 is SGHVS and CDR2 is FNYEAQ. TCRdb analysed the 5' RACE reads with MiXCR anew, one entry per CDR3 protein. The table shows some 77,000 distinct CDR3 sequences, with around 13% occurring only once. The TCR sequence derives from an adult who was a healthcare worker with PCR-confirmed SARS-CoV-2 infection or an uninfected control (not recorded which). The V call is TRBV7-6, the J call TRBJ2-5, with D maybe TRBD2 (5 bases). Sequencing input: whole blood. The CDR3 DNA reads as TGTGCCAGCAGCTTCATGGCTCGAGGGAAGACCCAGTACTTC. Its protein is CASSFMARGKTQYF.